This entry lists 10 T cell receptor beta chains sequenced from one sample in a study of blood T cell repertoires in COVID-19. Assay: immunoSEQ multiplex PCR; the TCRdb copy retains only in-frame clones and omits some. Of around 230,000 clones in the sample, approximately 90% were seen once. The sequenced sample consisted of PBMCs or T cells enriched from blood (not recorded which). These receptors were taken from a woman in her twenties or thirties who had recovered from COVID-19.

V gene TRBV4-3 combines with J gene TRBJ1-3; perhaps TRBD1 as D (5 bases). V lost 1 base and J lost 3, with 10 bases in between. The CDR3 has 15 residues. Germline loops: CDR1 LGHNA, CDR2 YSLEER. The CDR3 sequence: CASSQAGRGGNTIYF. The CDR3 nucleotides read TGCGCCAGCAGCCAAGCGGGGAGGGGTGGAAACACCATATATTTT.

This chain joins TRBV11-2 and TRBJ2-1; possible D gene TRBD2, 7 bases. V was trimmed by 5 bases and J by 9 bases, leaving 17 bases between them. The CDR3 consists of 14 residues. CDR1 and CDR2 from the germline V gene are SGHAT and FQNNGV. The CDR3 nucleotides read TGTGCCAGCAGCCCCAGAGAGGGGGAGGGTGAGCAGTTCTTC. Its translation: CASSPREGEGEQFF. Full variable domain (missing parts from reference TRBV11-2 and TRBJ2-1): EAGVAQSPRYKIIEKRQSVAFWCNPISGHATLYWYQQILGQGPKLLIQFQNNGVVDDSQLPKDRFSAERLKGVDSTLKIQPAKLEDSAVYLCASSPREGEGEQFFGPGTRLTVL.

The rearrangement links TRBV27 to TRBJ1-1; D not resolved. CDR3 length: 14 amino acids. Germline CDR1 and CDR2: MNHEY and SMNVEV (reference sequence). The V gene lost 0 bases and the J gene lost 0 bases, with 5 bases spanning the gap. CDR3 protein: CASSLSGLNTEAFF. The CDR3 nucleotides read TGTGCCAGCAGTTTATCTGGCCTGAACACTGAAGCTTTCTTT.

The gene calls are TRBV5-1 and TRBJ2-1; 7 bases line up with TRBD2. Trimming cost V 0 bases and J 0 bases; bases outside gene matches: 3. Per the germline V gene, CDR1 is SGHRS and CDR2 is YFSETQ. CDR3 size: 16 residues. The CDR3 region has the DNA TGCGCCAGCAGCTTGGGGGAGGGGCGCTCCTACAATGAGCAGTTCTTC. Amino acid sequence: CASSLGEGRSYNEQFF.

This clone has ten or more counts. CDR3 coding DNA: TGTGCCAGCAGCCCCAGTGATGGACTACACCTAGCCAAAAACATTCAGTACTTC. This encodes CASSPSDGLHLAKNIQYF. The chain is built from TRBV9 and TRBJ2-4, with D possibly matching TRBD2 (6 bases). Germline CDR1 reads SGDLS; CDR2 reads YYNGEE. The CDR3 sequence is 18 residues long. Trimming took 4 bases from V and 0 from J, leaving 20 bases between them.

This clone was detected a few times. CDR3 sequence reads: CASSLGAGLSGYTF. In DNA form, the CDR3 reads TGTGCCAGCAGCTTAGGAGCGGGGCTAAGTGGCTACACCTTC. V and J are TRBV7-2 and TRBJ1-2, with D possibly being TRBD1 (5 bases). The CDR3 covers 14 residues. CDR1 SGHTA and CDR2 FQGNSA come from the germline V gene. The V and J ends lost 1 base and 7 bases respectively, with 13 bases between them.

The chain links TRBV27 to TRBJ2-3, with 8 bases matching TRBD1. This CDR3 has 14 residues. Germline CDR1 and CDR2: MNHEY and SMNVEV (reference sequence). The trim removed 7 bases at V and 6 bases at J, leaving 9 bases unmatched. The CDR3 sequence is CASTDRVNMDTQYF. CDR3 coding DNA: TGTGCCAGCACGGACAGGGTTAACATGGATACGCAGTATTTT.

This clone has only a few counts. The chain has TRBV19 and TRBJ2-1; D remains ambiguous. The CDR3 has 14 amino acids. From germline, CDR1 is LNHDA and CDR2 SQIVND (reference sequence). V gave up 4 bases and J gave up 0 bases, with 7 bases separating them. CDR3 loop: CASSSPSSYNEQFF. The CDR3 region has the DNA TGTGCCAGTAGTAGCCCGAGCTCCTACAATGAGCAGTTCTTC.

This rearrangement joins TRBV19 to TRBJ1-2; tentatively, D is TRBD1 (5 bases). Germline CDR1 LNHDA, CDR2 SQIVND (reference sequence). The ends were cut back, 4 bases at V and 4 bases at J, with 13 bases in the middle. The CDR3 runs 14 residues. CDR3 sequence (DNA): TGTGCCAGTAGTACCTTAGACAGACTCTATGGCTACACCTTC. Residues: CASSTLDRLYGYTF.

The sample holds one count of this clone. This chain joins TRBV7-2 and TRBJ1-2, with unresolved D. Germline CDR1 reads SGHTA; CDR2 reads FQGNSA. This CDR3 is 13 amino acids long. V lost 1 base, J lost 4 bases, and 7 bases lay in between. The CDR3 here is CASSLGRIYGYTF. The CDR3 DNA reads TGTGCCAGCAGCTTAGGGCGGATCTATGGCTACACCTTC. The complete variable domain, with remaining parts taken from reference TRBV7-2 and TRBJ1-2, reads GAGVSQSPSNKVTEKGKDVELRCDPISGHTALYWYRQSLGQGLEFLIYFQGNSAPDKSGLPSDRFSAERTGGSVSTLTIQRTQQEDSAVYLCASSLGRIYGYTFGSGTRLTVV.